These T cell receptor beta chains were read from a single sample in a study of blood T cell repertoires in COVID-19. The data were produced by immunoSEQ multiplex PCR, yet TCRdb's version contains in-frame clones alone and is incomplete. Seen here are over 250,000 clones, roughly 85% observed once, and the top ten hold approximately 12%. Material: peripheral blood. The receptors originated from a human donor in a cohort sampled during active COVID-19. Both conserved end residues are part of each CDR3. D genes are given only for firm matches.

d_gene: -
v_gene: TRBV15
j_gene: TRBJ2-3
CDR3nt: TGTGCCACCAGCAGAGACAGGGGGTCGACTAGCGTGAGCACAGATACGCAGTATTTT
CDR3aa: CATSRDRGSTSVSTDTQYF

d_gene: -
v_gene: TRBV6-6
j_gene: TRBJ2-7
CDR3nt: TGTGCCAGCAGTTACTTAACCAGAACCTACGAGCAGTACTTC
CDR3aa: CASSYLTRTYEQYF

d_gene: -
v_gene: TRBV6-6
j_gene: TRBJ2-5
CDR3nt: TGTGCCAGCAGTTATCTAGGGAGAGAGACCCAGTACTTC
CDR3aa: CASSYLGRETQYF

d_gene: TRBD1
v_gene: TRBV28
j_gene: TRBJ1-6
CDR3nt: TGTGCCAGCAGTTTCCGGGACAGAGTCCATAATTCACCCCTCCACTTT
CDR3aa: CASSFRDRVHNSPLHF

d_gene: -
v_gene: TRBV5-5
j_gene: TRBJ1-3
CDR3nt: TGTGCCAGCAGCTTGTACGAGGGACTGTCTGGAAACACCATATATTTT
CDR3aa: CASSLYEGLSGNTIYF

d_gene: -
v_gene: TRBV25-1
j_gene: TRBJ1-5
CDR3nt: TGTGCCAGCAGCCCACAGGGAGGCAATCAGCCCCAGCATTTT
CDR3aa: CASSPQGGNQPQHF

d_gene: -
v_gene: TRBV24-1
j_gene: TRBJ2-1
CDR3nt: TGTGCCACAGGGGGGGCATACAATGAGCAGTTCTTC
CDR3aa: CATGGAYNEQFF

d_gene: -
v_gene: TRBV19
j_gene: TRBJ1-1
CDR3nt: TGTGCCAGTAAATTCGGGGGAGGCACTGAAGCTTTCTTT
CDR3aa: CASKFGGGTEAFF

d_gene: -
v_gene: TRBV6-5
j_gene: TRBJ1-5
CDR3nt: TGTGCCAGCAGTTTCACGGGAAATCAGCCCCAGCATTTT
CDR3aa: CASSFTGNQPQHF

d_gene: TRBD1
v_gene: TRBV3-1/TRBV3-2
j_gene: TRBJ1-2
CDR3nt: TGTGCCAGCAGCCAAGTATCGGACAGGGAAGGCTACACCTTC
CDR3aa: CASSQVSDREGYTF

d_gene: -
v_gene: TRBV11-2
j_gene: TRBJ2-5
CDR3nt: TGTGCCAGCAGCTTAATCAGGGGTCGAGAGACCCAGTACTTC
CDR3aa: CASSLIRGRETQYF

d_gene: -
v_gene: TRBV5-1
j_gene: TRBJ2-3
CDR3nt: TGCGCCAGCAGCTTGGTGAGTGGCACAGATACGCAGTATTTT
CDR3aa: CASSLVSGTDTQYF

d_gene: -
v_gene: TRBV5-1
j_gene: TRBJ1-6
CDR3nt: TGCGCCAGCAGCTTAGAAGGGGTTATTTCACCCCTCCACTTT
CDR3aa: CASSLEGVISPLHF

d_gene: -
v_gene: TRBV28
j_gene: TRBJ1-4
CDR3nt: TGTGCCAGCAGCCAGCAGGGGTTGAATGAAAAACTGTTTTTT
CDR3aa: CASSQQGLNEKLFF

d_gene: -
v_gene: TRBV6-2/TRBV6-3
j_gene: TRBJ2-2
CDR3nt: TGTGCCAGCAGATACGCGGGGTACACCGGGGAGCTGTTTTTT
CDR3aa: CASRYAGYTGELFF

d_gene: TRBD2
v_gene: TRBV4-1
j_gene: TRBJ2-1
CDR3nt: TGCGCCAGCAGCCGCCGAAGGAGCGGGAGCTCCTACAATGAGCAGTTCTTC
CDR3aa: CASSRRRSGSSYNEQFF

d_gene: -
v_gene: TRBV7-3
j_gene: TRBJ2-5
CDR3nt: TGTGCCAGCAGCCAAGGGGGGGCTGGGGAGACCCAGTACTTC
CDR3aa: CASSQGGAGETQYF